A single sample gave rise to the 30 T cell receptor beta chains below, sequenced in a study of blood T cell repertoires in COVID-19. Profiled with immunoSEQ multiplex PCR; TCRdb holds only in-frame clones, not every one. The table includes about 160,000 clones, 76% detected once. Material: peripheral blood. The receptor source for this set is an elderly woman with acute or convalescent COVID-19.

V gene TRBV7-9 combines with J gene TRBJ2-3, with D maybe TRBD2 (6 bases). V dropped 5 bases and J dropped 2 bases, with 11 bases sitting between them. The germline CDR1 and CDR2 sequences are SEHNR and FQNEAQ (reference sequence). There are 14 residues in the CDR3. The CDR3 sequence is CASSQGLHTDTQYF. CDR3 sequence (DNA): TGTGCCAGCAGCCAGGGACTCCACACAGATACGCAGTATTTT.

CDR3 DNA sequence: TGCGCCAGCAGCCTGCAGGGATTGGACACTGAAGCTTTCTTT. It encodes CASSLQGLDTEAFF. The chain uses TRBV4-1 and TRBJ1-1, with D perhaps TRBD1 (5 bases). With 4 bases removed from V and 3 bases from J, the gap between germline ends came to 12 bases. The germline V gene has CDR1 MGHRA and CDR2 YSYEKL. The CDR3 is 14 amino acids.

In its sample, this clone was seen many times. The chain links TRBV6-2 or TRBV6-3 to TRBJ2-7; 8 bases fit TRBD1. The V gene end was trimmed by 6 bases and the J gene end by 3 bases; junction bases not matched to a gene: 4. The CDR3 has 13 amino acids. CDR1 and CDR2 from the germline V gene are MNHEY and SVGEGT. CDR3 sequence reads: CASRYGQGYEQYF. Written as DNA, the CDR3 is TGTGCCAGCAGATACGGACAGGGCTACGAGCAGTACTTC.

The CDR3 loop is CSVGQGGNQPQHF. The CDR3 DNA is TGCAGCGTTGGACAGGGTGGAAATCAGCCCCAGCATTTT. This chain uses TRBV29-1 with TRBJ1-5; TRBD1 agrees at 7 bases. Trimming took 4 bases from V and 4 from J; bases not matched to a gene: 4. Germline V gene data show CDR1 as SQVTM and CDR2 as ANQGSEA. The CDR3 has 13 residues.

This clone was found a few times. J is TRBJ1-5 and V is TRBV6-5; TRBD1 is a possible D gene (5 bases). V lost 2 bases and J 7 bases, leaving 12 bases between the germline ends. CDR1 and CDR2 (germline): MNHEY, SVGAGI. The CDR3 contains 14 residues. CDR3 coding DNA: TGTGCCAGCAGTTACGGGGCAGGGCAACAGCCCCAGCATTTT. Its translation: CASSYGAGQQPQHF.

CDR3 nucleotide sequence: TGTGCCAGTAGTATTGAACTAGGGGAGCTGTTTTTT. It yields the protein CASSIELGELFF. V is TRBV19 and J is TRBJ2-2; no firm D call. The ends were cut back, 3 bases at V and 8 bases at J, with 7 bases in the middle. Germline CDR1 reads LNHDA; CDR2 reads SQIVND (reference sequence). The CDR3 is 12 amino acids.

The DNA for the CDR3 is TGTGCCAGCAGCTTAAGGGCGGGGTCCACCGGGGAGCTGTTTTTT. It is translated as CASSLRAGSTGELFF. The V gene is TRBV11-3, the J gene TRBJ2-2; TRBD2 might be the D (6 bases). Per germline, CDR1 SGHNT and CDR2 YENEEA. This CDR3 has 15 amino acids. V was clipped by 2 bases and J by 4 bases, with 11 bases between them.

The chain recombines TRBV30 with TRBJ1-1, with 7 positions matching TRBD1. This CDR3 comprises 13 residues. CDR1 and CDR2 from the germline V gene are GTSNPN and SVGIG (reference sequence). Trimming removed 2 bases from V and 1 base from J; junction bases left unmatched: 1. Here the CDR3 reads CAWSKGANTEAFF. In DNA, the CDR3 is TGTGCCTGGAGTAAGGGGGCGAACACTGAAGCTTTCTTT. Complete variable domain (other parts from reference TRBV30 and TRBJ1-1): SQTIHQWPATLVQPVGSPLSLECTVEGTSNPNLYWYRQAAGRGLQLLFYSVGIGQISSEVPQNLSASRPQDRQFILSSKKLLLSDSGFYLCAWSKGANTEAFFGQGTRLTVV.

The chain combines TRBV7-9 with TRBJ1-3; 7 nucleotides agree with TRBD1. The CDR3 contains 18 residues. After removal of 5 bases from V and 0 bases from J, the junction contained 13 bases not matched to a gene. Looked up from germline, CDR1 is SEHNR and CDR2 is FQNEAQ (reference sequence). This CDR3 reads CASSGGQLWKNSGNTIYF. In nucleotides, the CDR3 is TGTGCCAGCAGCGGGGGACAGCTCTGGAAAAACTCTGGAAACACCATATATTTT.

The chain couples TRBV7-9 to TRBJ2-2; 12 nucleotides align to TRBD2. Germline V lookup: CDR1 SEHNR, CDR2 FQNEAQ (reference sequence). CDR3 length: 17 amino acids. V lost 2 bases to trimming and J lost 5 bases; unmatched junction nucleotides: 6. The CDR3: CASSLPLAGGVTGELFF. The CDR3 nucleotides are TGTGCCAGCAGCTTACCCCTAGCGGGAGGGGTGACCGGGGAGCTGTTTTTT.

The rearrangement uses TRBV14 and TRBJ2-7; perhaps TRBD1 as D (5 bases). The CDR3 contains 15 residues. The V end was cut by 4 bases, the J end by 5 bases, with 18 bases between. Germline-derived CDR1 and CDR2 are SGHDN and FVKESK. CDR3 sequence reads: CASSLLNGQVHEQYF. The DNA for the CDR3 is TGTGCCAGCAGCCTCCTAAATGGACAAGTCCACGAGCAGTACTTC.

V and J are TRBV10-2 and TRBJ1-5; 9 nucleotides match TRBD1. V was pared by 6 bases and J by 4 bases, with 4 bases of the junction left unmatched. The germline V gene has CDR1 WSHSY and CDR2 SAAADI. This CDR3 has 14 amino acids. In DNA, the CDR3 is TGCGCCAGCAGCGGGACAGGGCCTAATCAGCCCCAGCATTTT. It translates to CASSGTGPNQPQHF.

The rearrangement uses TRBV4-1 and TRBJ2-3; 8 nucleotides line up with TRBD2. CDR3 length equals 21 residues. CDR1 is MGHRA and CDR2 is YSYEKL in the germline V gene. V shed 0 bases, J shed 2 bases, and the junction held 19 bases outside the gene matches. CDR3 sequence reads: CASSQEIGRGLALVYTDTQYF. CDR3 in DNA: TGCGCCAGCAGCCAAGAAATCGGCCGAGGACTAGCCTTAGTCTACACAGATACGCAGTATTTT.

The DNA for the CDR3 is TGTGCCAGCAGCTCCCCCGAGCACCTAGTCTCCTACGAGCAGTACTTC. It translates to CASSSPEHLVSYEQYF. J is TRBJ2-7 and V is TRBV7-9; D not certain. Trimming cost V 4 bases and J 0 bases, with 16 bases left between them. The CDR3 consists of 16 residues. Germline CDR1 SEHNR, CDR2 FQNEAQ (reference sequence).

The genes are TRBV5-4 and TRBJ2-1, with 11 bases identical to TRBD2. V trimming: 4 bases; J trimming: 5 bases; junction bases outside the gene matches: 8. Germline V CDR1 and CDR2: SGHNT, YYREEE (reference sequence). The CDR3 is 16 amino acids. CDR3 in amino acids: CASSAGTSGNDNEQFF. CDR3 DNA: TGTGCCAGCAGCGCAGGGACTAGCGGAAATGACAATGAGCAGTTCTTC.

V usage is TRBV3-1 (or the pseudogene TRBV3-2) and J usage is TRBJ2-3, with TRBD2 identical over 13 bases. The V segment lost 4 bases and the J segment 3 bases; nucleotides outside the gene matches: 13. CDR3 size: 19 residues. Per the germline V gene, CDR1 is LGHDT and CDR2 is YNNKEL (reference sequence). The CDR3 sequence is CASSRVPGLAGRQTDTQYF. As DNA, the CDR3 is TGTGCCAGCAGCCGGGTCCCGGGACTAGCGGGGAGGCAAACAGATACGCAGTATTTT.

V usage is TRBV5-3 and J usage is TRBJ2-7, with 9 bases fitting TRBD2. TRBV5-3 is flagged as an ORF with uncertain function. V was clipped by 0 bases and J by 3 bases; unmatched bases: 7. The CDR3 has 16 amino acids. The DNA of the CDR3 is TGTGCCAGAAGCTTGGGTCGGAGCGGGAGGAACTACGAGCAGTACTTC. Protein product: CARSLGRSGRNYEQYF.

This sequence joins TRBV27 and TRBJ1-5, with TRBD1 as a possible D gene (6 bases). Germline V lookup: CDR1 MNHEY, CDR2 SMNVEV (reference sequence). The CDR3 runs to 13 residues. V was pared by 6 bases and J by 7 bases, with 13 bases between. The CDR3: CASRPQGQQPQHF. Here the CDR3 DNA reads TGTGCCAGCAGACCTCAGGGGCAACAGCCCCAGCATTTT.

The chain carries TRBV4-1 and TRBJ2-3, with D possibly being TRBD1 (6 bases). The V gene lost 1 base and the J gene lost 10 bases, with 24 bases spanning the gap. The CDR3 is 17 residues long. Germline CDR1 MGHRA, CDR2 YSYEKL. The CDR3 protein is CASSQATPGHPKTAQYF. The CDR3 DNA follows: TGCGCCAGCAGCCAAGCGACGCCGGGACACCCAAAGACAGCGCAGTATTTT.

The V and J genes are TRBV7-2 and TRBJ1-4; TRBD1 matches at 12 bases. V dropped 4 bases and J dropped 10; count of bases not matched to a gene: 13. Germline CDR1 and CDR2: SGHTA and FQGNSA. The CDR3 has 17 amino acids. The CDR3, as DNA: TGTGCCAGCAGCTCCCCCAACTCGGGACAGGGGGCGGGAAAACTGTTTTTT. Protein product: CASSSPNSGQGAGKLFF.

The gene calls are TRBV27 and TRBJ2-7, with D perhaps TRBD1 (5 bases). Trimming took off 4 bases at V and 3 bases at J, with 10 bases between the two ends. Germline V gene sequence: CDR1 MNHEY, CDR2 SMNVEV (reference sequence). The CDR3 spans 13 residues. Here the CDR3 reads CASSSAGYYEQYF. In DNA form, the CDR3 reads TGTGCCAGCAGTTCGGCAGGGTACTACGAGCAGTACTTC.

V and J are TRBV5-1 and TRBJ1-4; 8 nucleotides align to TRBD1. CDR3 size: 14 residues. Germline CDR1 and CDR2: SGHRS and YFSETQ. The trim removed 4 bases at V and 7 bases at J, leaving 6 bases unmatched. The CDR3 bases are TGCGCCAGCAGCGGACAGGGTGGGAGTGAAAAACTGTTTTTT. Residues: CASSGQGGSEKLFF.

This clone was seen a handful of times. The gene calls are TRBV5-4 and TRBJ2-3, with 11 bases identical to TRBD2. This CDR3 region has 18 residues. CDR1 and CDR2 (germline): SGHNT, YYREEE (reference sequence). With V trimmed by 1 base and J by 6 bases, 13 bases remained unmatched. CDR3 DNA sequence: TGTGCCAGCAGCTTGTATGGTAGCGGGGGGGCTGGATCGGATACGCAGTATTTT. This gives the protein CASSLYGSGGAGSDTQYF.

The rearrangement links TRBV6-5 to TRBJ1-2, with unresolved D. The CDR3 covers 14 residues. The V end was cut by 0 bases, the J end by 0 bases, with 5 bases between. Germline V lookup: CDR1 MNHEY, CDR2 SVGAGI. CDR3 residues: CASSYSTANYGYTF. The CDR3 bases are TGTGCCAGCAGTTACTCTACAGCTAACTATGGCTACACCTTC.

This clone came up once. The chain links TRBV6-5 to TRBJ1-1; 9 bases agree with TRBD1. This CDR3 region has 16 residues. Germline V gene lookup returns CDR1 MNHEY and CDR2 SVGAGI. V dropped 2 bases and J dropped 0; count of bases not matched to a gene: 4. CDR3 sequence: CASSYTGGTMNTEAFF. CDR3 coding DNA: TGTGCCAGCAGTTACACAGGGGGCACTATGAACACTGAAGCTTTCTTT.

This CDR3 reads CASQGAGNQPQHF. CDR3 in DNA: TGTGCCAGCCAGGGGGCGGGCAATCAGCCCCAGCATTTT. The chain is built from TRBV12-3 or TRBV12-4 and TRBJ1-5; 8 bases fit TRBD1. The V and J ends lost 8 bases and 2 bases, in that order; junction bases with no gene match: 2. The CDR3 loop spans 13 amino acids.

This chain links TRBV5-1 with TRBJ2-7; 12 bases fit TRBD1. Trimming cost V 3 bases and J 5 bases; bases outside gene matches: 3. Germline V lookup: CDR1 SGHRS, CDR2 YFSETQ. The CDR3 loop spans 14 amino acids. For the CDR3, the DNA is TGCGCCAGCAGCTCCGGGACAGGGGGCAACGAGCAGTACTTC. Translated, it gives CASSSGTGGNEQYF. The whole variable domain, remainder taken from reference TRBV5-1 and TRBJ2-7, is KAGVTQTPRYLIKTRGQQVTLSCSPISGHRSVSWYQQTPGQGLQFLFEYFSETQRNKGNFPGRFSGRQFSNSRSEMNVSTLELGDSALYLCASSSGTGGNEQYFGPGTRLTVT.

The V gene is TRBV28, the J gene TRBJ1-3, with 8 bases aligning to TRBD1. This CDR3 has 16 amino acids. Germline V CDR1 and CDR2: MDHEN, SYDVKM. The junction had 9 bases not matched to a gene; V was cut back by 5 bases and J by 3 bases. The CDR3 bases are TGTGCCAGCAGTCCAAATCCAGGGACAGGTGGAAACACCATATATTTT. This sequence encodes CASSPNPGTGGNTIYF.

The rearrangement links TRBV29-1 to TRBJ2-3, with a tentative D call TRBD2 (6 bases). The V end lost 4 bases, the J end lost 2 bases, and 16 bases lay between the germline ends. This CDR3 spans 15 amino acids. CDR1 SQVTM and CDR2 ANQGSEA come from the germline V gene. This CDR3 is CSVGLAGYPTDTQYF. The DNA of the CDR3 is TGCAGCGTTGGGTTGGCGGGATACCCCACAGATACGCAGTATTTT.

This chain uses TRBV7-9 with TRBJ2-3; 9 positions agree with TRBD2. Germline loops: CDR1 SEHNR, CDR2 FQNEAQ (reference sequence). V lost 1 base and J lost 5; bases outside the gene matches: 1. The CDR3 has 14 residues. In nucleotides, the CDR3 is TGTGCCAGCAGCTTAGGACTAGCGGTAGATACGCAGTATTTT. Protein: CASSLGLAVDTQYF.